This is a list of T cell receptor beta chains from one sample in a study of CD8+CD57+ T cells in acquired aplastic anemia. TCRdb reprocessed the reads via MiXCR and lists one record per CDR3 protein. Of about 160,000 distinct CDR3 sequences listed, 60% to 80% were seen once; the top ten hold 35% to 60%. The specimen was sorted CD4+, CD8+, or CD8+CD57+ T cells (not recorded which) from PBMCs. These receptors were obtained from a human donor with aplastic anemia. CDR3s include the opening cysteine and the closing phenylalanine or tryptophan. The D gene is left open where the match is weak. The listing skips clone size in some rows; elsewhere it reads once, few, many or a size class.

v_call	clone_size	cdr3_length	d_call	j_call	cdr3_nt	cdr3_aa
TRBV7-4	.	17	.	TRBJ2-7	TGTGCCAGCAGCGGGGGGACACCCCGATTTCGGTCCTACGAGCAGTACTTC	CASSGGTPRFRSYEQYF
TRBV7-3	many	13	.	TRBJ2-1	TGTGCCAGCAGCTTGTGGGCGGCCGATGAGCAGTTCTTC	CASSLWAADEQFF
TRBV11-1	.	14	.	TRBJ2-7	TGTGCTACCCATCCGACGCGGAGGAGCTACGAGCAGTACTTC	CATHPTRRSYEQYF
TRBV20-1	.	14	.	TRBJ2-7	TGCAGTGCTAGAGGCGATGCGGGGTTGCACGAGCAGTACTTC	CSARGDAGLHEQYF
TRBV7-9	.	15	.	TRBJ1-6	TGCGCCAGCAGCTTGGTAGATACAGATAATTCACCCCTCCACTTT	CASSLVDTDNSPLHF
TRBV20-1	.	13	TRBD2	TRBJ2-5	TGCAGTGCTAGCGGGGGGGTGTCAGAGACCCAGTACTTC	CSASGGVSETQYF
TRBV20-1	.	12	.	TRBJ1-5	TGCAGTGCAGGAGGGGGGAATCAGCCCCAGCATTTT	CSAGGGNQPQHF
TRBV6-4	once	13	.	TRBJ1-1	TGTGCCAGCAGTGAGGAGGTCAACACTGAAGCTTTCTTT	CASSEEVNTEAFF
TRBV19	.	16	TRBD1	TRBJ2-7	TGTGCCAGTAGTATTTCCGGGACAGGGGCCGTCTACGAGCAGTACTTC	CASSISGTGAVYEQYF
TRBV10-2	.	14	TRBD1	TRBJ2-2	TGCGCCAGCAGCGGGACAGTGAACACCGGGGAGCTGTTTTTT	CASSGTVNTGELFF
TRBV7-9	.	16	.	TRBJ2-3	TGTGCCAGCAGCTTAGCGGCCGTAACCCGCACAGATACGCAGTATTTT	CASSLAAVTRTDTQYF
TRBV7-2	once	15	.	TRBJ2-7	TGTGCCAGCAGCTTAAGTCCTGGAGAATTCTACGAGCAGTACTTC	CASSLSPGEFYEQYF
TRBV7-9	.	13	.	TRBJ2-7	TGTGCCAGCAGCTCGCCGGTGCATTACGAGCAGTACTTC	CASSSPVHYEQYF
TRBV7-9	.	14	TRBD2	TRBJ2-2	TGTGCCAGCAATAATGGGGGGGACACCGGGGAGCTGTTTTTT	CASNNGGDTGELFF
TRBV20-1	.	18	TRBD2	TRBJ2-5	TGCAGTGCGAAAATAGGGGACGCCATGGCTAGCGGGAGGGAGACCCAGTACTTC	CSAKIGDAMASGRETQYF
TRBV2	medium-sized	14	.	TRBJ1-2	TGTGCCAGCAGTGAAGCTTGGCAGGGGATTGGCTACACCTTC	CASSEAWQGIGYTF
TRBV10-3	once	13	.	TRBJ1-2	TGTGCCATCAGTGTAGAACAGTTCTATGGCTACACCTTC	CAISVEQFYGYTF
TRBV7-2	.	11	.	TRBJ1-1	TGTGCCAGCTCCCTGTCGCGCAAAGCTTTCTTT	CASSLSRKAFF
TRBV20-1	few	15	.	TRBJ2-7	TGCAGTGCTAGAGATGGGGACTCCTTTTTCGAGGAGCAGTACTTC	CSARDGDSFFEEQYF
TRBV10-3	.	13	.	TRBJ2-5	TGTGCCATCAGTGAGTCGGGGGAAGAGACCCAGTACTTC	CAISESGEETQYF
TRBV7-9	few	12	.	TRBJ2-1	TGTGCCAGCAGGACCGGGACACCTATGCAGTTCTTC	CASRTGTPMQFF
TRBV15	.	14	TRBD1	TRBJ2-7	TGTGCCACCAGCAGGCGGACAGGGGAGGACGAGCAGTACTTC	CATSRRTGEDEQYF
TRBV7-8	.	16	.	TRBJ2-1	TGTGCCAGCAGCCCCGTAGCGGTGGGCCGCTACAATGAGCAGTTCTTC	CASSPVAVGRYNEQFF
TRBV7-6	.	14	.	TRBJ2-3	TGTGCCAGCAGTAAGAACTCATACACAGATACGCAGTATTTT	CASSKNSYTDTQYF
TRBV29-1	.	14	.	TRBJ2-7	TGCAGCGTTGTTTTCTTTTCGGGGCAGAGGGAGCAGTACTTC	CSVVFFSGQREQYF
TRBV7-6	.	14	.	TRBJ2-5	TGTGCCAGCAGCCGATCGTCGGGCCCAGAGACCCAGTACTTC	CASSRSSGPETQYF
TRBV25-1	.	19	.	TRBJ1-2	TGTGCCAGCAGTGAAGGGGGTGCTGAAGAGGGGCTTTTTTACTATGGCTACACCTTC	CASSEGGAEEGLFYYGYTF
TRBV7-2	.	14	.	TRBJ2-7	TGTGCCAGCAGCCGACCGGCCCGATCACACGAGCAGTACTTC	CASSRPARSHEQYF
TRBV19	.	16	.	TRBJ2-1	TGTGCCAGTAGTAGCCGAGGGGGAGGAGGGAGGAATGAGCAGTTCTTC	CASSSRGGGGRNEQFF
TRBV7-9	.	13	TRBD1	TRBJ1-5	TGTGCCAGCAGCAACCAGGGGGATCAGCCCCAGCATTTT	CASSNQGDQPQHF
TRBV20-1	.	12	.	TRBJ1-1	TGCAGTGCCCACCGTTCGAACACTGAAGCTTTCTTT	CSAHRSNTEAFF
TRBV29-1	.	15	.	TRBJ1-2	TGCAGCGTTGAAGTTGTGGGGGCTGGGGGCTATGGCTGCACCTTC	CSVEVVGAGGYGCTF
TRBV25-1	once	17	TRBD2	TRBJ2-3	TGTGCCAGCAGTGAATGGGCTAGCGGGGGGACCACAGATACGCAGTATTTT	CASSEWASGGTTDTQYF
TRBV2	once	16	.	TRBJ2-3	TGTGCCAGCAGTGAATGGGCTAGCGAGGGGGCAGATACGCAGTATTTT	CASSEWASEGADTQYF
TRBV29-1	.	13	.	TRBJ2-7	TGCAGCGTTGAGGGGAGGACCTCCTACGAGCAGTACTTC	CSVEGRTSYEQYF
TRBV5-7	.	15	.	TRBJ1-2	TGTGCCAGCACCTCCTTTGGACATCTCAAGAGAGGCTACACCTTC	CASTSFGHLKRGYTF
TRBV5-6	.	16	.	TRBJ2-7	TGTGCCAGCAGCTTGTACTTTTACTCATACTCCTACGAGCAGTACTTC	CASSLYFYSYSYEQYF
TRBV6-4	many	14	.	TRBJ1-1	TGTGCCAGCAGCCCCGGACCGGAGAACACTGAAGCTTTCTTT	CASSPGPENTEAFF
TRBV20-1	.	13	.	TRBJ1-5	TGCAGTGCTAGACCTGAAGGGAATCAGCCCCAGCATTTT	CSARPEGNQPQHF
TRBV9	few	13	.	TRBJ2-3	TGTGCCAGCAACGCTAGTCCGACAGATACGCAGTATTTT	CASNASPTDTQYF
TRBV7-6	.	16	.	TRBJ1-1	TGTGCCAGCAGCTTAGGTACTCAAGGTTTCGGCACTGAAGCTTTCTTT	CASSLGTQGFGTEAFF
TRBV20-1	.	13	TRBD2	TRBJ2-7	TGCAGTCAGGCGGGAGCCATCTCCTACGAGCAGTACTTC	CSQAGAISYEQYF
TRBV7-9	.	11	TRBD2	TRBJ2-7	TGTGCCAGCAGCCAAAGCGGGAAACTGTCCTTC	CASSQSGKLSF
TRBV7-7	.	15	TRBD2	TRBJ2-7	TGTGCCAGCAGCCCGAACCTAGCGGGAGTTGGAGAGCAGTACTTC	CASSPNLAGVGEQYF
TRBV6-1	.	13	TRBD1	TRBJ2-7	TGTGCCATCTCCGGGACAGACTCCTACGAGCAGTACTTC	CAISGTDSYEQYF